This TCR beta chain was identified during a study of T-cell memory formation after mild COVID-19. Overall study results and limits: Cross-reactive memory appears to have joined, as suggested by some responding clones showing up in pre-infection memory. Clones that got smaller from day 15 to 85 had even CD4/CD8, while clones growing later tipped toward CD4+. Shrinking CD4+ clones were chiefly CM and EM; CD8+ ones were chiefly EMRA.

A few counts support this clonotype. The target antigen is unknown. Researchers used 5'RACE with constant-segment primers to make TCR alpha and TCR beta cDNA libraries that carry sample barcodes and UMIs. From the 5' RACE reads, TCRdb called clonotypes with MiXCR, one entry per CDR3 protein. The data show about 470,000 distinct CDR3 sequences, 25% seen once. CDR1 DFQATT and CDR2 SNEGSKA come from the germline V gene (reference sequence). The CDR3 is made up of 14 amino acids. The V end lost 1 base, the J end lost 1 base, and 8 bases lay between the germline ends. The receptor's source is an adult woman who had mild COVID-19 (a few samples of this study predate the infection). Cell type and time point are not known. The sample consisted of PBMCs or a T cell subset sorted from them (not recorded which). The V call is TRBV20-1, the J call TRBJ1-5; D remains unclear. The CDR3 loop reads CSARVPGSNQPQHF. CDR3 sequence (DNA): TGCAGTGCTAGAGTTCCCGGGAGCAATCAGCCCCAGCATTTT.